The rows below give T cell receptor beta chains drawn from one sample of a study of T cells in Graves' hyperthyroidism and ophthalmopathy. TCRdb ran MiXCR on the multiplex PCR reads and lists one entry per CDR3 protein. The table records 490,000 or so distinct CDR3 sequences, about 20% of them present only once. Sequences were obtained from blood. These receptors came from an older woman with Graves' ophthalmopathy. CDR3s include the opening cysteine and the closing phenylalanine or tryptophan. Clone size is shown for a subset of rows, as once, few, many or a class of expanded clone.

TRBV7-9	TRBJ1-2	-	CASSYDSLQYGYTF
TRBV28	TRBJ2-1	-	CASSPLAGDNYNEQFF
TRBV19	TRBJ2-7	-	CASSQTRGPYEQYF
TRBV7-9	TRBJ2-2	few	CASSPSQGEGELFF
TRBV12-3/TRBV12-4	TRBJ1-1	many	CASSLGFLNTEAFF
TRBV14	TRBJ2-5	-	CASSQDGASEKETQYF
TRBV20-1	TRBJ2-3	-	CSARSGTSGWGTDTQYF
TRBV5-1	TRBJ2-7	few	CASSLNTGGVPREQYF
TRBV7-9	TRBJ2-5	-	CASSPAGIARSQETQYF
TRBV2	TRBJ2-1	many	CASNHPNYNEQFF
TRBV3-1	TRBJ1-2	-	CASSPRGGGGYGYTF
TRBV9	TRBJ2-2	few	CASSGVSNTGELFF
TRBV5-1	TRBJ2-3	-	CASSLEGGRDYTDTQYF
TRBV10-3	TRBJ1-1	few	CAISRGPTNTEAFF
TRBV12-3/TRBV12-4	TRBJ2-7	few	CASSLQGALQSFREQYF
TRBV28	TRBJ2-5	-	CASSPMTGRRETQYF
TRBV9	TRBJ2-2	few	CASSVRGSNTGELFF
TRBV19	TRBJ1-5	-	CASSTQGISGQPQHF
TRBV2	TRBJ2-2	many	CASSSRPNTGELFF
TRBV3-1	TRBJ2-2	few	CASSNRVGGELFF
TRBV10-3	TRBJ1-2	many	CAISESGGVGGYTF
TRBV6-2/TRBV6-3	TRBJ1-1	-	CASSYSDRPRGTEAFF
TRBV29-1	TRBJ2-4	-	CSVLPGLDNTIQYF
TRBV6-1	TRBJ2-7	-	CASSATGYDEQYF
TRBV30	TRBJ2-3	-	CAYLIAGGPDTQYF
TRBV30	TRBJ2-1	few	CAWSVPGTIYNEQFF
TRBV9	TRBJ2-1	few	CASSVDLAYVNEQFF
TRBV12-5	TRBJ2-3	-	CASATGGRDTQYF
TRBV3-1	TRBJ2-7	-	CASSQGSATSGLGQYF
TRBV6-9	TRBJ1-6	-	CASSYSGTINSPLHF
TRBV29-1	TRBJ2-1	few	CSVAYNEQFF
TRBV12-5	TRBJ1-1	few	CASGFGIMNTEAFF
TRBV7-9	TRBJ1-1	-	CASSLEYRQNTEAFF
TRBV9	TRBJ2-3	-	CASSVGQTSTDTQYF
TRBV7-3	TRBJ2-1	-	CASSLLGGSFGNEQFF
TRBV7-9	TRBJ2-7	-	CASSLGVGSGYEQYF
TRBV6-1	TRBJ2-7	-	CAASLAGEFYEQYF
TRBV27	TRBJ2-7	-	CASGPGQGSYEQYF
TRBV19	TRBJ2-1	-	CASSISSGRHNEQFF
TRBV7-9	TRBJ2-3	few	CASSHSDSDTQYF
TRBV28	TRBJ2-2	-	CASRPGAGVTGELFF
TRBV5-1	TRBJ1-2	-	CASSQGQGAYGYTF
TRBV29-1	TRBJ1-1	-	CSGDRGGGTEAFF
TRBV4-1	TRBJ1-2	-	CASSPLPTLGGYTF